Given below is one T cell receptor beta chain in context. This record belongs to a study of cytomegalovirus exposure and HLA in healthy donors. Researchers ran the PCR with 60 Vbeta and 13 Jbeta primers. Here immunoSEQ multiplex PCR was the method, and the copy in TCRdb shows in-frame clones only, minus some. This repertoire shows some 120,000 clones, roughly 75% found once; its top ten account for 3.3%. The material sequenced was PBMCs. This receptor was obtained from a woman between 50 and 59 years old in good health and CMV-seronegative.

CDR3 protein: CASSLAGLAGVNEQFF. CDR3 DNA sequence: TGTGCCAGCAGCTTAGCGGGACTAGCGGGAGTGAATGAGCAGTTCTTC. The rearrangement links TRBV7-9 to TRBJ2-1; 14 bases agree with TRBD2. Trimming removed 0 bases from V and 7 bases from J; junction bases left unmatched: 2. Germline values: CDR1 SEHNR, CDR2 FQNEAQ (reference sequence). The length of the CDR3 is 16 residues.